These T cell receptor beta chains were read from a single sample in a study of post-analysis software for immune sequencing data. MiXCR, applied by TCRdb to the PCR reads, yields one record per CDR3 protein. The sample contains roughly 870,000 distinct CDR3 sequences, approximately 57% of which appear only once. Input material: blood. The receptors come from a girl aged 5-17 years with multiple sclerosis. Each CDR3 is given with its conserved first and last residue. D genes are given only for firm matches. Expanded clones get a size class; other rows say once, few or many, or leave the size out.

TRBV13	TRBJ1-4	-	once	TGTGCCAGCAGCTTAGGGACAGATAATGAAAAACTGTTTTTT	CASSLGTDNEKLFF
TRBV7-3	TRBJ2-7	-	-	TGTGCCAGCAGCTTAACCGCAGGGACCAACGAGCAGTACTTC	CASSLTAGTNEQYF
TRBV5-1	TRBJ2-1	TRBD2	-	TGCGCCAGCAGCCCGGCCGGCGCTAGCGGGTCCTACAATGAGCAGTTCTTC	CASSPAGASGSYNEQFF
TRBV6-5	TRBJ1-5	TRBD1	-	TGTGCCAGCAGTGAGGGACAGGGAGGTCAGCCCCAGCATTTT	CASSEGQGGQPQHF
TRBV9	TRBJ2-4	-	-	TGTGCCAGCAGCGTAGGAGACAGTTTCTCCAAAAACATTCAGTACTTC	CASSVGDSFSKNIQYF
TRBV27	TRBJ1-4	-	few	TGTGCCAGCAGTTTGGGGGGCGCGGATAATGAAAAACTGTTTTTT	CASSLGGADNEKLFF
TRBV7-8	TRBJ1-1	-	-	TGTGCCAGCAGCTTATTATCTAGTCAGTTGAACACTGAAGCTTTCTTT	CASSLLSSQLNTEAFF
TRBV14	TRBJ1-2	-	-	TGTGCCAGCAGGCTGGGGGGCGGCTATGGCTACACCTTC	CASRLGGGYGYTF
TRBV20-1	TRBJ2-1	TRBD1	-	TGCAGTGCTAGACTAAAAATGGGGACAGGGAACTACAATGAGCAGTTCTTC	CSARLKMGTGNYNEQFF
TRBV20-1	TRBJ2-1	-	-	TGCAGTGCTAGTCGGCCGCGGTCTTCGGTGGGTACATACAATGAGCAGTTCTTC	CSASRPRSSVGTYNEQFF